The rows below give T cell receptor beta chains drawn from one sample of a study of OX40 agonist ivuxolimab in advanced cancers. Clones were read by immunoSEQ multiplex PCR, and TCRdb kept only the in-frame ones, dropping some. The table records around 98,000 clones, around nine tenths of them present only once. The starting material was CD4+ or CD8+ T cells sorted from blood, obtained in a trial of the OX40 agonist ivuxolimab. Receptor source: an adult with an advanced solid tumor such as melanoma, head and neck, liver or kidney cancer. CDR3s include the opening cysteine and the closing phenylalanine or tryptophan. The order of the fields is V gene, D gene, J gene, clone size, CDR3 DNA, CDR3 protein. D genes are given only for firm matches. Size values are once, few and many counts, or a class for expanded clones, and some rows have none.

TRBV19,TRBD2,TRBJ2-2,.,TGTGCCAGTAGTTCGGCCGGGACTAGTGGGGGGGCGAACACCGGGGAGCTGTTTTTT,CASSSAGTSGGANTGELFF
TRBV7-9,.,TRBJ2-7,.,TGTGCCAGCAGTCATGCTATTAACTCCTACGAGCAGTACTTC,CASSHAINSYEQYF
TRBV18,.,TRBJ2-1,.,TGTGCCAGCTCACCCTCGATTGACAATGAGCAGTTCTTC,CASSPSIDNEQFF
TRBV7-2,.,TRBJ2-2,.,TGTGCCAGCAGCTTATTAGCACCCGCGAACACCGGGGAGCTGTTTTTT,CASSLLAPANTGELFF
TRBV6-1,.,TRBJ1-3,.,TGTGCCAGCAGTCGCGGCACTCTCGGAAACACCATATATTTT,CASSRGTLGNTIYF
TRBV6-5,.,TRBJ2-7,.,TGTGCCACCTCGGACCCAGAAAGGGACGAGCAGTACTTC,CATSDPERDEQYF
TRBV5-8,.,TRBJ1-1,.,TGTGCCAGCAGCCGGGGACGGAACACTGAAGCTTTCTTT,CASSRGRNTEAFF
TRBV6-6,.,TRBJ1-5,.,TGTGCCAGCAGTTACGGGTCCGGGGCAAGCAATCAGCCCCAGCATTTT,CASSYGSGASNQPQHF
TRBV18,TRBD2,TRBJ2-7,.,TGTGCCAGCTCACCTTCTAGCGGGGGCTACGAGCAGTACTTC,CASSPSSGGYEQYF
TRBV29-1,.,TRBJ1-2,.,TGCAGCGTACAGGTTCCTGTCTCGGGCTACACCTTC,CSVQVPVSGYTF
TRBV25-1,.,TRBJ1-4,.,TGTGCCAGCAGTGAGGTTGAGGTTGAAAAACTGTTTTTT,CASSEVEVEKLFF
TRBV5-1,.,TRBJ1-5,.,TGCGCCAGCAGCCTGTACAGTGGCAATCAGCCCCAGCATTTT,CASSLYSGNQPQHF
TRBV2,.,TRBJ2-7,.,TGTGCCAGCAGTGAGGCGGGACAGATCTCCTACGAGCAGTACTTC,CASSEAGQISYEQYF
TRBV4-3,TRBD1,TRBJ2-7,.,TGCGCCAGCAGCCCCAGGACAGGGGGAGACCTACAGCAGTACTTC,CASSPRTGGDLQQYF
TRBV11-1,.,TRBJ2-5,.,TGTGCCAGCAGCACAGGGTGGCAAGAGACCCAGTACTTC,CASSTGWQETQYF
TRBV7-7,.,TRBJ2-5,.,TGTGCCAGCAGCTTAGGGGGTGGGGGAGCGGAGACCCAGTACTTC,CASSLGGGGAETQYF
TRBV6-6,.,TRBJ1-3,.,TGTGCCAGCAGTTCTCAGGGGTTGGCCCCGGCCCATTTT,CASSSQGLAPAHF
TRBV6-4,TRBD1,TRBJ2-1,.,TGTGCCAGCAGTGACTCCGGGACAGACTCCTACAATGAGCAGTTCTTC,CASSDSGTDSYNEQFF
TRBV2,.,TRBJ1-2,.,TGTGCCAGCAAGGAATTGTGGGCGACCTATGGCTACACCTTC,CASKELWATYGYTF
TRBV2,.,TRBJ1-1,.,TGTGCCAGCAGAGCGGGACAACTCACCTGGGATGCTTTCTTT,CASRAGQLTWDAFF
TRBV18,.,TRBJ1-4,.,TGTGCCAGCTCACGCGGACAAGGAAATGAAAAACTGTTTTTT,CASSRGQGNEKLFF
TRBV7-3,.,TRBJ2-7,.,TGTGCCAGCAGCTTAGGAGGAGATGGCTACGAGCAGTACTTC,CASSLGGDGYEQYF
TRBV11-3,TRBD2,TRBJ2-7,.,TGTGCCAGCAGCTTGCGGGGGGGAGACGAGCAGTACTTC,CASSLRGGDEQYF
TRBV6-6,.,TRBJ2-7,.,TGTGCCAGCAGTCCCCCGCCGACGCCGGACGAGCAGTACTTC,CASSPPPTPDEQYF
TRBV7-9,.,TRBJ1-2,.,TGTGCCAGCAGCCTGAACAGGGAGGGCTACACCTTC,CASSLNREGYTF
TRBV19,.,TRBJ1-1,once,TGTGCCAGTAGTGTGGGCACATCCAACACTGAAGCTTTCTTT,CASSVGTSNTEAFF
TRBV5-1,TRBD1,TRBJ1-2,.,TGCGCCAGCAGCTTGGAGGTCCCGGGACAGGGGGACTATGGCTACACCTTC,CASSLEVPGQGDYGYTF
TRBV19,.,TRBJ2-7,.,TGTGCCAGCCTTGCGGGCGGCTCCTACGAGCAGTACTTC,CASLAGGSYEQYF
TRBV19,.,TRBJ2-3,.,TGTGCCAGTAATTCGGGGTGGGAAACAGATACGCAGTATTTT,CASNSGWETDTQYF
TRBV11-3,TRBD2,TRBJ2-5,.,TGTGCCAGCAGCTTGGGGGGGGACCAAGAGACCCAGTACTTC,CASSLGGDQETQYF
TRBV2,.,TRBJ1-1,.,TGTGCCAGCAGCCCGCGACCGGTGGCTGAAGCTTTCTTT,CASSPRPVAEAFF
TRBV5-6,.,TRBJ2-4,.,TGTGCCAGCAGCTTGGGGCAGGGGGGAAACATTCAGTACTTC,CASSLGQGGNIQYF
TRBV6-1,.,TRBJ2-4,once,TGTGCCAGCAGTGAACAGGGAAAAAACATTCAGTACTTC,CASSEQGKNIQYF
TRBV29-1,.,TRBJ2-5,.,TGCAGCGTAGCCGGGCCCTGGGGAGAGACCCAGTACTTC,CSVAGPWGETQYF
TRBV18,.,TRBJ1-1,once,TGTGCCAGCTCACCACCGGGCGGAGGGGTCACTGAAGCTTTCTTT,CASSPPGGGVTEAFF